Below are 8 T cell receptor beta chains sequenced from a single sample in a study of T cells in Graves' hyperthyroidism and ophthalmopathy. Amplified regions were TCR beta CDR3 sequences from RNA transcripts. When the TCR CDR3 underwent first-round RT-PCR, the HTBI primer set was used. TCRdb re-called the multiplex PCR reads with MiXCR, one entry per CDR3 protein. The profile covers about 500,000 distinct CDR3 sequences, with about 16% appearing a single time and about 29% taken by the ten largest. Sequences were obtained from blood. The receptors here all came from a woman aged 25-40 years with Graves' ophthalmopathy.

This clonotype was counted at least ten times. For the CDR3, the DNA is TGTGCCAGCAGTTATCCAAAAGGGGCGGCGAACACTGAAGCTTTCTTT. This encodes CASSYPKGAANTEAFF. The chain recombines TRBV6-2 or TRBV6-3 with TRBJ1-1, with a possible D match to TRBD1 (5 bases). The length of the CDR3 is 16 residues. Per the germline V gene, CDR1 is MNHEY and CDR2 is SVGEGT. The V end was cut by 3 bases, the J end by 1 base, with 15 bases between.

This clonotype was counted a few times. V and J are TRBV20-1 and TRBJ2-7; 8 bases match TRBD1. J gave up 2 bases and V 3 bases, and 3 bases lay outside the gene matches. The CDR3 extends over 13 amino acids. Germline lookup yields CDR1 DFQATT and CDR2 SNEGSKA (reference sequence). The CDR3: CSARGQETYEQYF. As DNA, the CDR3 is TGCAGTGCTAGGGGACAGGAGACCTACGAGCAGTACTTC.

This clonotype was detected only a few times. The chain has TRBV5-4 and TRBJ2-7; D is unclear. Trimming left V 1 base short and J 5 bases short, with 10 bases between. CDR1 SGHNT and CDR2 YYREEE come from the germline V gene (reference sequence). CDR3 size: 13 residues. The CDR3 protein is CASSLWGGDEQYF. CDR3 DNA: TGTGCCAGCAGCTTGTGGGGTGGGGACGAGCAGTACTTC.

The CDR3 loop is CASSTRTSLNEQFF. The DNA of the CDR3 is TGTGCCAGCAGCACCCGGACTAGCCTCAATGAGCAGTTCTTC. This rearrangement joins TRBV9 to TRBJ2-1, with 8 bases matching TRBD2. CDR3 length: 14 residues. Losses at the gene ends were 4 bases for V and 6 bases for J; bases not matched to a gene: 6. From germline, CDR1 is SGDLS and CDR2 YYNGEE.

The rearrangement links TRBV29-1 to TRBJ1-1; D not certain. This CDR3 spans 14 amino acids. Germline CDR1 SQVTM, CDR2 ANQGSEA. V was cut by 7 bases and J by 3 bases, with 18 bases left in between. CDR3 nucleotides: TGCAGCGCCCGGAGCAGCCCGTCGGACACTGAAGCTTTCTTT. It encodes CSARSSPSDTEAFF.

This clonotype occurred many times. The J gene is TRBJ2-3, the V gene TRBV11-2; D unclear. Germline V lookup: CDR1 SGHAT, CDR2 FQNNGV. Trimming removed 5 bases from V and 4 bases from J, with 13 bases in between. CDR3 length equals 14 residues. This CDR3 reads CASSLFLGPDTQYF. Written as DNA, the CDR3 is TGTGCCAGCAGCCTGTTCTTGGGCCCAGATACGCAGTATTTT.

This clonotype was detected ten times or more. V and J are TRBV7-2 and TRBJ2-5; maybe TRBD1 (5 bases). Germline V CDR1 and CDR2: SGHTA, FQGNSA. The CDR3 consists of 13 residues. The V end lost 5 bases, the J end lost 5 bases, and 12 bases lay between the germline ends. In DNA form, the CDR3 reads TGTGCCAGCAGCACCAGGGTATGGGAGACCCAGTACTTC. Translating gives CASSTRVWETQYF.

To note about this clonotype: Because it lacks the conserved phenylalanine or tryptophan at the end, this CDR3 is likely a read error. The genes are TRBV28 and TRBJ2-5; 7 bases are a match to TRBD2. Germline V gene data show CDR1 as MDHEN and CDR2 as SYDVKM. J was trimmed by 4 bases and V by 5 bases; bases with no gene match: 19. This CDR3 contains 18 residues. The CDR3 here is CASSGGVLPIRARETQYL. CDR3 sequence (DNA): TGTGCCAGCAGTGGGGGGGTCCTTCCGATCCGCGCGCGAGAGACCCAGTACCTC.